This TCR beta chain was recovered during a study of monozygotic twins with inflammatory bowel disease. On this clonotype: Antigen unknown.

Germline CDR1 and CDR2: SGHRS and YFSETQ. This CDR3 comprises 17 residues. Study-wide findings and caveats: It was in IBD patients that TCRbeta diversity (inverse Simpson) was lower than in healthy co-twins. Evidence did not back any single strong signal or clonotype linked to IBD.

Making each TCR library took 3,500 to 4,000 ng of total RNA. TCRdb re-called the 5' RACE reads and shows each CDR3 protein once, DNA omitted. The sample table includes about 160,000 distinct CDR3 sequences. The chain combines TRBV5-1 with TRBJ2-3; TCRdb reports TRBD2, a call that lacks DNA to check it against. The source is a human donor with ulcerative colitis or Crohn's disease, or a healthy co-twin of an affected twin (not recorded which). Input material: blood. The CDR3 reads CASSLDVAGGPRDTQYF.